This T cell receptor beta chain was found in a study of blood T cell repertoires in COVID-19. Study context: From the United States, Italy and Spain came samples of acute and convalescent COVID-19.

The V end lost 7 bases, the J end lost 2 bases, and 9 bases lay between the germline ends. The CDR3 runs 12 residues. The Seattle patients, enrolled during active infection, were followed longitudinally. Original handling: Estimated nucleated cell counts came from reference gene primer amplification. Here immunoSEQ multiplex PCR was the method, and the copy in TCRdb shows in-frame clones only, minus some. The V and J calls and clone size come from that table; D and trimming were worked out from the DNA. The table records around 140,000 clones, more than 80% of them present only once. The rearrangement links TRBV12-3 or TRBV12-4 to TRBJ2-7; no clear D gene. The sequence was obtained from a man in his late teens or twenties with COVID-19, enrolled during active disease. Sequencing was done on a sample of peripheral blood. The CDR3 here is CASKYSTYEQYF. CDR3 nucleotides: TGTGCCAGCAAGTACAGTACCTACGAGCAGTACTTC.